Listed below are T cell receptor beta chains from one sample, sequenced in a study of tumor-infiltrating lymphocytes in oesophageal squamous cell carcinoma. TCRdb passed the PCR reads through MiXCR, listing each CDR3 protein once. The sample has 15,000 to 19,000 distinct CDR3 sequences, under 70% seen once. Sequenced input: esophageal tumor tissue. These receptors came from a female donor with esophageal squamous cell carcinoma. The CDR3 runs from the conserved cysteine through the conserved F or W. A D gene is named only where the DNA matches it firmly. Part of the rows lack a size; the others show once, few, many or a class for expanded clones.

J | size | D | V | DNA | CDR3
TRBJ2-3 | - | - | TRBV12-3/TRBV12-4 | TGTGCCAGCATTCCGGGTTACGGAGGGGGGTCGTCATCTGGCACAGATACGCAGTATTTT | CASIPGYGGGSSSGTDTQYF
TRBJ1-6 | - | TRBD1 | TRBV18 | TGTGCCAGCTCACCGGGACAGGGAGATAATTCACCCCTCCACTTT | CASSPGQGDNSPLHF
TRBJ2-1 | once | - | TRBV13 | TGTGCCAGCAGCTGGACGGCGTTCAACAATGAGCAGTTCTTC | CASSWTAFNNEQFF
TRBJ2-2 | - | TRBD1 | TRBV28 | TGTGCCAGCAGCAATCCCGCCGGGACAGGGAACACCGGGGAGCTGTTTTTT | CASSNPAGTGNTGELFF
TRBJ2-5 | - | - | TRBV7-4 | TGTGCCAGCAGCTTAGTTTTGGGGTACCAAGAGACCCAGTACTTC | CASSLVLGYQETQYF
TRBJ2-1 | - | - | TRBV6-2/TRBV6-3 | TGTGCCAGCAGTTACTCGCCCAATTATGAGCAGTTCTTC | CASSYSPNYEQFF
TRBJ2-5 | - | - | TRBV7-6 | TGTGCCAGCAGCTCTCTGGGCGTGGAAGAGACCCAGTACTTC | CASSSLGVEETQYF
TRBJ1-2 | many | - | TRBV19 | TGTGCCAGTAGTATCGACCGGATTCCACTAAACTATGGCTACACCTTC | CASSIDRIPLNYGYTF
TRBJ2-6 | - | - | TRBV27 | TGTGCCAGCAGTCGCACAGGCTCTGGGGCCAACGTCCTGACTTTC | CASSRTGSGANVLTF
TRBJ2-5 | many | - | TRBV18 | TGTGCCAGCTCACTAGGGACATTTCAAGAGACCCAGTACTTC | CASSLGTFQETQYF
TRBJ2-5 | once | - | TRBV6-8 | TGTGCCAGCAGTTACCAAGGGGCGGAGACCCAGTACTTC | CASSYQGAETQYF
TRBJ2-2 | - | TRBD2 | TRBV6-2/TRBV6-3 | TGTGCCAGCAGCCCCGGACTAGCGGAAATGGTGACCGGGGAGCTGTTTTTT | CASSPGLAEMVTGELFF
TRBJ2-3 | - | - | TRBV19 | TGTGCCAGTAGACCCACTCTTGCCACACCCACAGATACGCAGTATTTT | CASRPTLATPTDTQYF
TRBJ2-7 | - | TRBD1 | TRBV7-6 | TGTGCCAGCAGTCCCGGGACAGGGTTTATCCACGAGCAGTACTTC | CASSPGTGFIHEQYF
TRBJ2-7 | many | - | TRBV7-9 | TGTGCCAGCAGCCCCATGGGTAATTACGAGCAGTACTTC | CASSPMGNYEQYF
TRBJ2-3 | - | - | TRBV7-2 | TGTGCCAGCAGCGAACGGGAGCGGACAGATACGCAGTATTTT | CASSERERTDTQYF
TRBJ2-7 | many | TRBD2 | TRBV6-1 | TGTGCCAGCAAAGGACTAGCGGGAGCCTCGTTCAATGAGCAGTACTTC | CASKGLAGASFNEQYF
TRBJ2-5 | few | - | TRBV7-2 | TGTGCCAGCAGCTTAGCGCAGGGAGAGACCCAGTACTTC | CASSLAQGETQYF
TRBJ2-3 | - | TRBD1 | TRBV7-6 | TGTGCCAGCAGCAGAACCGGGACAGGGGACGCAGATACGCAGTATTTT | CASSRTGTGDADTQYF
TRBJ2-1 | many | TRBD2 | TRBV11-3 | TGTGCCAGCAGCTTAGATGGGACTAGTGGCTACAATGAGCAGTTCTTC | CASSLDGTSGYNEQFF
TRBJ2-6 | medium-sized | - | TRBV12-3/TRBV12-4 | TGTGCCAGCATTCAAGGTCGAGGAGGGGTCCGCTCTGGGGCCAACGTCCTGACTTTC | CASIQGRGGVRSGANVLTF
TRBJ2-1 | few | - | TRBV7-2 | TGTGCCAGCAGCTTAAGGGACAATGAGCAGTTCTTC | CASSLRDNEQFF
TRBJ2-1 | - | - | TRBV11-2 | TGTGCCAGCAGCTTAGTGCTGGTTTCCAGCTCCTACAATGAGCAGTTCTTC | CASSLVLVSSSYNEQFF
TRBJ2-5 | many | TRBD2 | TRBV18 | TGTGCCAGCTCACCAAGCGGGGGTGAGACCCAGTACTTC | CASSPSGGETQYF
TRBJ2-7 | few | TRBD2 | TRBV7-6 | TGTGCCAGCAGCTTAGAAACTAGCGGGAGTTACGAGCAGTACTTC | CASSLETSGSYEQYF
TRBJ1-6 | - | - | TRBV7-6 | TGTGCCAGCAGCCAACAGGGAGTAAATTCACCCCTCCACTTT | CASSQQGVNSPLHF
TRBJ2-3 | - | TRBD2 | TRBV7-8 | TGTGCCAGCAGCTTCCTAGCGGGGGTCTTCGATACGCAGTATTTT | CASSFLAGVFDTQYF
TRBJ1-4 | once | TRBD1 | TRBV6-5 | TGTGCCAGCAGTGAAATTTGGGGGACAGGGCTCGAAAAACTGTTTTTT | CASSEIWGTGLEKLFF
TRBJ2-7 | - | - | TRBV7-6 | TGTGCCAGCAGCCTAGGGGGTCTAGACCCGATATACGAGCAGTACTTC | CASSLGGLDPIYEQYF